These T cell receptor beta chains were read from a single sample in a study of blood T cell repertoires in COVID-19. Repertoires were generated with immunoSEQ multiplex PCR, while TCRdb's copy carries only in-frame clones and drops some. This sample yields around 250,000 clones, of which approximately 87% are seen a single time; about 4.6% belongs to the top ten. Sequencing was performed on peripheral blood. Every receptor here comes from a man in his 60s who had recovered from COVID-19. The CDR3 runs from the conserved cysteine through the conserved F or W. A D gene is named only where the DNA matches it firmly. Part of the rows lack a size; the others show once, few, many or a class for expanded clones.

. TRBJ1-3 TRBD1 TRBV4-1 18 CASSQDPGQLSSGNTIYF TGCGCCAGCAGCCAGGACCCGGGACAGTTGAGCTCTGGAAACACCATATATTTT
. TRBJ1-6 TRBD1 TRBV27 15 CASRQGDRGNSPLHF TGTGCCAGCAGGCAAGGGGACAGGGGTAATTCACCCCTCCACTTT
once TRBJ1-5 . TRBV9 15 CASSVGQGWNQPQHF TGTGCCAGCAGCGTAGGGCAGGGCTGGAATCAGCCCCAGCATTTT
few TRBJ2-2 TRBD1 TRBV7-9 13 CASSSQGTGELFF TGTGCCAGCAGCTCACAGGGGACCGGGGAGCTGTTTTTT
. TRBJ1-6 . TRBV12-3/TRBV12-4 13 CASSLYHNSPLHF TGTGCCAGCAGTTTATATCATAATTCACCCCTCCACTTT
. TRBJ1-4 . TRBV15 15 CATSTLTGFREKLFF TGTGCCACCAGCACCCTAACAGGGTTTAGGGAAAAACTGTTTTTT
. TRBJ1-5 . TRBV19 16 CASSIRTAYSNQPQHF TGTGCCAGTAGTATTAGGACAGCTTATAGCAATCAGCCCCAGCATTTT
. TRBJ1-6 TRBD1 TRBV19 15 CASRTTGIGNSPLHF TGTGCCAGTAGAACGACAGGGATCGGGAATTCACCCCTCCACTTT
. TRBJ2-3 TRBD2 TRBV5-1 15 CASSLAGAETDTQYF TGCGCCAGCAGTTTAGCGGGAGCTGAGACAGATACGCAGTATTTT
. TRBJ1-5 TRBD1 TRBV5-3 19 CARSRGPGTALYSNQPQHF TGTGCCAGAAGCCGCGGTCCCGGGACAGCTTTATATAGCAATCAGCCCCAGCATTTT
. TRBJ2-5 TRBD2 TRBV7-9 17 CASSYPSGGAQGETQYF TGTGCCAGCAGCTATCCTAGCGGGGGGGCCCAGGGAGAGACCCAGTACTTC
. TRBJ1-2 TRBD1 TRBV29-1 14 CSVEEDRPNYGYTF TGCAGCGTTGAAGAGGACAGGCCCAACTATGGCTACACCTTC
. TRBJ2-3 . TRBV10-1 16 CASSDRQPRSTDTQYF TGCGCCAGCAGTGACCGACAGCCCCGCTCCACAGATACGCAGTATTTT
. TRBJ2-3 . TRBV4-2 15 CASSRLQGNTDTQYF TGTGCCAGCAGCCGACTACAGGGAAACACAGATACGCAGTATTTT
. TRBJ2-3 . TRBV6-5 15 CASSYGGSSTDTQYF TGTGCCAGCAGTTACGGGGGGTCTAGCACAGATACGCAGTATTTT
. TRBJ2-1 TRBD2 TRBV25-1 17 CASSGGLAGERYNEQFF TGTGCCAGCAGTGGGGGACTAGCGGGGGAACGCTACAATGAGCAGTTCTTC
. TRBJ1-2 . TRBV7-8 14 CASSAKQQNYGYTF TGTGCCAGCAGCGCCAAACAGCAAAACTATGGCTACACCTTC
. TRBJ1-4 . TRBV15 16 CATSRDRGHLTEKLFF TGTGCCACCAGCAGAGATCGAGGTCACCTCACGGAAAAACTGTTTTTT
. TRBJ1-2 TRBD1 TRBV2 14 CASIGTGLRYGYTF TGTGCCAGCATTGGGACAGGTCTCCGGTATGGCTACACCTTC
. TRBJ2-2 . TRBV5-4 16 CASSPGRGANTGELFF TGTGCCAGCAGCCCCGGCAGGGGGGCGAACACCGGGGAGCTGTTTTTT
. TRBJ1-5 . TRBV7-9 12 CASSWLNQPQHF TGTGCCAGCAGCTGGCTCAATCAGCCCCAGCATTTT
many TRBJ1-2 TRBD1 TRBV2 12 CASSEDRAGYTF TGTGCCAGCAGTGAGGACAGGGCTGGCTACACCTTC
once TRBJ2-7 TRBD1 TRBV5-1 14 CASRNTGTGYEQYF TGCGCCAGCCGCAACACCGGGACAGGGTACGAGCAGTACTTC
. TRBJ2-7 . TRBV19 13 CASSTTVSYEQYF TGTGCCAGTAGTACCACAGTCTCCTACGAGCAGTACTTC
. TRBJ2-1 TRBD2 TRBV27 14 CASSSSGSYNEQFF TGTGCCAGCAGCTCTAGCGGGAGTTACAATGAGCAGTTCTTC
. TRBJ1-2 TRBD1 TRBV28 14 CASSLVTGVGGYTF TGTGCCAGCAGTTTAGTCACAGGGGTGGGCGGCTACACCTTC
few TRBJ1-6 . TRBV5-6 12 CASRRQDSPLHF TGTGCCAGCAGACGGCAGGATTCACCCCTCCACTTT
. TRBJ1-5 . TRBV2 14 CASGDIFSNQPQHF TGTGCCAGCGGGGACATTTTTAGCAATCAGCCCCAGCATTTT
. TRBJ2-3 . TRBV10-3 12 CAISDGLKTQYF TGTGCCATCAGTGATGGGCTAAAAACGCAGTATTTT
. TRBJ1-3 . TRBV9 17 CASSSAGNRVSGNTIYF TGTGCCAGCAGCTCGGCAGGGAACAGGGTCTCTGGAAACACCATATATTTT
. TRBJ1-1 . TRBV28 14 CASSLKRGLTEAFF TGTGCCAGCAGTTTAAAACGGGGGTTGACTGAAGCTTTCTTT
. TRBJ1-2 . TRBV27 13 CASSLAGPYGYTF TGTGCCAGCAGTTTAGCGGGGCCCTATGGCTACACCTTC
. TRBJ2-7 . TRBV11-2 14 CASSFAGRHHEQYF TGTGCCAGCAGCTTCGCCGGGAGACACCACGAGCAGTACTTC
. TRBJ2-7 . TRBV6-5 12 CASSRGLGEQYF TGTGCCAGCAGCCGGGGTTTGGGCGAGCAGTACTTC
. TRBJ1-1 TRBD1 TRBV29-1 13 CSVDRRLNTEAFF TGCAGCGTGGACAGGCGACTGAACACTGAAGCTTTCTTT
few TRBJ2-1 . TRBV12-3/TRBV12-4 11 CASRGVRGQFF TGTGCCAGCAGGGGAGTCCGAGGGCAGTTCTTC
. TRBJ2-6 . TRBV25-1 11 CASGRTNVLTF TGTGCCAGCGGCAGGACCAACGTCCTGACTTTC
. TRBJ1-1 TRBD1 TRBV4-2 16 CASSQGSTGGLPEAFF TGTGCCAGCAGCCAAGGCTCGACAGGGGGTCTACCTGAAGCTTTCTTT
. TRBJ2-2 . TRBV5-4 15 CASSLAGVGSGELFF TGTGCCAGCAGCTTGGCAGGGGTTGGGTCCGGGGAGCTGTTTTTT
. TRBJ2-1 TRBD2 TRBV19 12 CASSALAGEQFF TGTGCCAGTAGTGCCTTAGCGGGTGAGCAGTTCTTC
. TRBJ2-7 TRBD2 TRBV27 16 CASSLKGTSGTYEQYF TGTGCCAGCAGTTTAAAAGGGACTAGCGGGACCTACGAGCAGTACTTC